Reported below is one T cell receptor beta chain. TCRdb called the 5' RACE reads again in MiXCR, with one record for every CDR3 protein. The table lists approximately 250,000 distinct CDR3 sequences, 15% to 20% of them singletons. This sample is drawn from a study of T-cell memory formation after mild COVID-19. Per germline, CDR1 MNHEY and CDR2 SVGAGI. The V end lost 2 bases, the J end lost 0 bases, and 5 bases lay between the germline ends. The CDR3 runs 14 residues. The J gene is TRBJ1-3, the V gene TRBV6-5; D is undetermined. This receptor was identified in a man between 18 and 29 years old who had mild COVID-19 (a few samples of this study predate the infection). Cell type and time point are not known. Sequencing input: PBMCs or a T cell subset sorted from them (not recorded which). The CDR3 protein is CASSYGVSGNTIYF. DNA of the CDR3: TGTGCCAGCAGTTACGGGGTCTCTGGAAACACCATATATTTT.